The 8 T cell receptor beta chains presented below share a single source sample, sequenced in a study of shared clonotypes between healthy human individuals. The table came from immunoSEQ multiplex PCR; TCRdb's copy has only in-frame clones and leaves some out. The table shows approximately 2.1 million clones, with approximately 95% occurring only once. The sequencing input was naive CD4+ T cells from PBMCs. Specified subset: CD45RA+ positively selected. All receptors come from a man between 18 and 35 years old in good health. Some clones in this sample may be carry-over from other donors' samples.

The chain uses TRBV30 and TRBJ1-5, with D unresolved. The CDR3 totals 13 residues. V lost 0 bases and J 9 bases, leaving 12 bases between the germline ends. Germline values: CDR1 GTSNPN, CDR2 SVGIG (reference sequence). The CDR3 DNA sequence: TGTGCCTGGAGTGTACGGGGTGGGTTGCCCCAGCATTTT. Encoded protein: CAWSVRGGLPQHF.

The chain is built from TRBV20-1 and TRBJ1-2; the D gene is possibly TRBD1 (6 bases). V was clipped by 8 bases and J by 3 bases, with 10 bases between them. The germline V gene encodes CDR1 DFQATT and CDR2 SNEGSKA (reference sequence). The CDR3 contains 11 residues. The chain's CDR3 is CSYGQYYGYTF. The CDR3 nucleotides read TGCAGTTACGGACAGTACTATGGCTACACCTTC.

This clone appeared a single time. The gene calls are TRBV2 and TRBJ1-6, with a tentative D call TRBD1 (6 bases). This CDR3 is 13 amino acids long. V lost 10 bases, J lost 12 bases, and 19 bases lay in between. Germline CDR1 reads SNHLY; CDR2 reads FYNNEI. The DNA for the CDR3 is TGTGCCACTACGAAGGGGGTCCAGGTACCCCTCCACTTT. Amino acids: CATTKGVQVPLHF.

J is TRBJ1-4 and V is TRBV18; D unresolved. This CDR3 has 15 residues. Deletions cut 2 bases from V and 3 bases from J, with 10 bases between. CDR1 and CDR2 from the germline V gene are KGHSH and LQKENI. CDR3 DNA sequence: TGTGCCAGCTCACCAGTTCTATCGGCTAATGAAAAACTGTTTTTT. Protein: CASSPVLSANEKLFF.

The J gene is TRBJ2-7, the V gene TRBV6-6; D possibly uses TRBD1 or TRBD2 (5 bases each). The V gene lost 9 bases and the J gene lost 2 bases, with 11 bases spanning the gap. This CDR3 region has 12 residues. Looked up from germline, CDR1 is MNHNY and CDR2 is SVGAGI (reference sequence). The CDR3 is CASGGNTYEQYF. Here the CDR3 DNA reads TGTGCCAGTGGGGGTAATACCTACGAGCAGTACTTC.

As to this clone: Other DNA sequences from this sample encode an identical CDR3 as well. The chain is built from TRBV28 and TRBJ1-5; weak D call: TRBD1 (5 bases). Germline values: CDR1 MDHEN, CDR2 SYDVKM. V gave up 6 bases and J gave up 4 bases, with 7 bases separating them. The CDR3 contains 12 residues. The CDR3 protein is CASRGPNQPQHF. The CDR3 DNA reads TGTGCCAGCAGGGGGCCTAATCAGCCCCAGCATTTT.

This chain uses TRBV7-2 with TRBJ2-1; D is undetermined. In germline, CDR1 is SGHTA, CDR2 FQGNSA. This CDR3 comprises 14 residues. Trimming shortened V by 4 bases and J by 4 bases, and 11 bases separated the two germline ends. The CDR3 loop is CASSYQTKYNEQFF. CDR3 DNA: TGTGCCAGCAGCTATCAGACAAAGTACAATGAGCAGTTCTTC.

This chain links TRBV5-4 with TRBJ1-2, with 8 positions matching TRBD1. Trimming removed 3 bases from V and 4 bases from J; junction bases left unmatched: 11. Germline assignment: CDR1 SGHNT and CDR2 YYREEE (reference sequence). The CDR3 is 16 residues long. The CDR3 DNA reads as TGTGCCAGCAGCTCCCGGACGCAGGGGGCAAGCTATGGCTACACCTTC. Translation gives CASSSRTQGASYGYTF. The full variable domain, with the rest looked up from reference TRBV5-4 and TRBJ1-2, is ETGVTQSPTHLIKTRGQQVTLRCSSQSGHNTVSWYQQALGQGPQFIFQYYREEENGRGNFPPRFSGLQFPNYSSELNVNALELDDSALYLCASSSRTQGASYGYTFGSGTRLTVV.